Shown below are 13 T cell receptor beta chains from a single sample sequenced in a study of blood T cell repertoires in COVID-19. Generated by immunoSEQ multiplex PCR, the TCRdb table keeps only in-frame clones and is missing some. The table shows 200,000 to 250,000 clones, with around four fifths occurring only once. Sequencing used peripheral blood. Every receptor here comes from a woman between 45 and 60 years old with active or convalescent COVID-19.

V is TRBV19 and J is TRBJ2-1, with 11 positions matching TRBD2. The germline V gene has CDR1 LNHDA and CDR2 SQIVND (reference sequence). The CDR3 consists of 17 residues. Losses at the gene ends were 6 bases for V and 5 bases for J; bases not matched to a gene: 12. The CDR3 DNA is TGTGCCAGTAGAGTCCGGGCTAGCGGGGGGCTTAACAATGAGCAGTTCTTC. Protein: CASRVRASGGLNNEQFF.

The DNA of the CDR3 is TGTGCCAGCACCCTACCGGGTCGGGGGACTAATGAAAAACTGTTTTTT. Translating gives CASTLPGRGTNEKLFF. This rearrangement joins TRBV28 to TRBJ1-4, with D possibly TRBD1 on 5 matching bases. Germline loops: CDR1 MDHEN, CDR2 SYDVKM. CDR3 length: 16 residues. Trimming left V 7 bases short and J 2 bases short, with 17 bases between.

The V call is TRBV2, the J call TRBJ1-2; TRBD1 matches at 7 bases. With V trimmed by 7 bases and J by 8 bases, 10 bases remained unmatched. This CDR3 is 13 amino acids long. Germline assignment: CDR1 SNHLY and CDR2 FYNNEI. CDR3 sequence: CASIGTAVAGYTF. CDR3 DNA sequence: TGTGCCAGCATTGGGACAGCTGTGGCCGGCTACACCTTC.

The rearrangement links TRBV5-1 to TRBJ2-5; possible D gene TRBD1, 5 bases. This CDR3 is built from 13 residues. Trimming took 7 bases from V and 1 from J, leaving 11 bases between them. Germline lookup yields CDR1 SGHRS and CDR2 YFSETQ. The CDR3: CASGSQGQETQYF. As DNA, the CDR3 is TGCGCCAGCGGATCCCAGGGCCAAGAGACCCAGTACTTC.

The chain combines TRBV6-5 with TRBJ2-1; 10 bases agree with TRBD1. The CDR3 consists of 16 residues. Trimming at V came to 2 bases and at J to 7 bases, leaving 8 bases not matched to a gene. Germline CDR1 reads MNHEY; CDR2 reads SVGAGI. The CDR3 bases are TGTGCCAGCAGTTACGCCACGACAGGGGGCCGGAATGAGCAGTTCTTC. Its translation: CASSYATTGGRNEQFF.

The chain joins TRBV6-4 to TRBJ2-3, with TRBD1 matching over 8 bases. This CDR3 comprises 15 residues. V gave up 4 bases and J gave up 6 bases; unmatched junction bases: 9. From germline, CDR1 is MRHNA and CDR2 SNTAGT. The CDR3 here is CASSGATGDVDTQYF. DNA for the CDR3: TGTGCCAGCAGTGGAGCGACAGGGGATGTTGATACGCAGTATTTT.

This chain uses TRBV7-9 with TRBJ1-4; TRBD1 is a possible D gene (5 bases). CDR3 length equals 16 residues. Per germline, CDR1 SEHNR and CDR2 FQNEAQ (reference sequence). V lost 5 bases, J lost 7 bases, and 20 bases lay in between. The CDR3, as DNA: TGTGCCAGCAGCCCCCAGGCGGGGGGAAGGGGTGAAAAACTGTTTTTT. Translating gives CASSPQAGGRGEKLFF.

The V call is TRBV6-2 or TRBV6-3, the J call TRBJ1-2; D is ambiguous. Trimming took off 2 bases at V and 4 bases at J, with 5 bases between the two ends. This CDR3 region has 12 residues. From germline, CDR1 is MNHEY and CDR2 SVGEGT. CDR3 sequence: CASSYPLYGYTF. The DNA of the CDR3 is TGTGCCAGCAGTTACCCCCTCTATGGCTACACCTTC.

The V gene is TRBV5-6, the J gene TRBJ1-1, with TRBD1 matching 7 bases. This CDR3 is built from 13 residues. Trimming took 2 bases from V and 10 from J; bases not matched to a gene: 8. Germline V gene lookup returns CDR1 SGHDT and CDR2 YYEEEE. CDR3 in amino acids: CASSFSTGTVAFF. CDR3 sequence (DNA): TGTGCCAGCAGCTTTTCGACAGGGACGGTAGCTTTCTTT.

The chain recombines TRBV12-5 with TRBJ1-3; TRBD1 might be the D (5 bases). The CDR3 has 17 amino acids. Germline V gene data show CDR1 as LGHNT and CDR2 as FRNRAP. The ends were cut back, 1 base at V and 0 bases at J, with 13 bases in the middle. CDR3 bases: TGTGCTAGTGGTTTGGCGAACCAGGGTCTCTCTGGAAACACCATATATTTT. Amino acids: CASGLANQGLSGNTIYF.

V is TRBV10-3 and J is TRBJ2-3; 9 bases line up with TRBD2. Germline trimming cut 11 bases from V and 6 bases from J; bases unmatched to any gene: 21. This CDR3 is built from 17 residues. The germline V gene has CDR1 ENHRY and CDR2 SYGVKD. This chain's CDR3 is CASQRGGGRAAGDTQYF. The CDR3 nucleotides are TGTGCCTCCCAACGCGGGGGCGGGAGGGCGGCGGGGGATACGCAGTATTTT.

The chain links TRBV27 to TRBJ2-2; no definite D call. Germline V gives CDR1 MNHEY, CDR2 SMNVEV (reference sequence). The CDR3 contains 16 residues. Trimming took off 2 bases at V and 0 bases at J, with 10 bases between the two ends. CDR3: CASSLRSGSNTGELFF. The CDR3 DNA reads TGTGCCAGCAGTTTAAGATCCGGTTCGAACACCGGGGAGCTGTTTTTT.

The V call is TRBV13, the J call TRBJ2-5, with D possibly matching TRBD1 (6 bases). Germline CDR1 is PRHDT and CDR2 is FYEKMQ (reference sequence). The CDR3 runs to 18 residues. Trimming stripped 0 bases from V and 0 bases from J, with 17 bases between. In DNA form, the CDR3 reads TGTGCCAGCAGCTTAGGCCACAGGGCTGGGGCCGACCAAGAGACCCAGTACTTC. As protein: CASSLGHRAGADQETQYF.